The 11 T cell receptor beta chains below all came from one sample that was sequenced in a study of shared clonotypes between healthy human individuals. Measured with immunoSEQ multiplex PCR; TCRdb has only the in-frame clones, and not every one. The table shows approximately 1,000,000 clones, with 60% to 85% occurring only once. The source material was memory CD4+ T cells from PBMCs. Regarding subset: CD45RA-negative fraction. Receptors were obtained from a man between 18 and 29 years old in good health. Some clones in this sample may be carry-over from other donors' samples.

The rearrangement joins TRBV5-1 to TRBJ1-2, with 7 bases identical to TRBD1. Germline values: CDR1 SGHRS, CDR2 YFSETQ. There are 13 residues in the CDR3. Germline trimming cut 3 bases from V and 3 bases from J; bases unmatched to any gene: 2. The CDR3 sequence: CASSSDRDYGYTF. CDR3 coding DNA: TGCGCCAGCAGCTCTGACAGGGACTATGGCTACACCTTC.

A few counts support this clone. The chain combines TRBV28 with TRBJ1-4; 7 nucleotides line up with TRBD1. Trimming at V came to 3 bases and at J to 8 bases, leaving 3 bases not matched to a gene. Per the germline V gene, CDR1 is MDHEN and CDR2 is SYDVKM. The CDR3 length is 13 residues. CDR3 in amino acids: CASSLQGEEKLFF. In DNA, the CDR3 is TGTGCCAGCAGTTTGCAGGGGGAGGAAAAACTGTTTTTT.

The rearrangement joins TRBV30 to TRBJ1-4; the match to TRBD1 covers 8 bases. The V segment lost 4 bases and the J segment 7 bases; nucleotides outside the gene matches: 20. CDR3 length equals 18 residues. Germline loops: CDR1 GTSNPN, CDR2 SVGIG (reference sequence). CDR3 protein: CAWTEQGRGTGEGEKLFF. Here the CDR3 DNA reads TGTGCCTGGACCGAACAAGGCCGGGGGACAGGCGAGGGTGAAAAACTGTTTTTT.

The chain is built from TRBV29-1 and TRBJ2-3; D may be TRBD1 (5 bases). The CDR3 is 11 residues long. V shed 5 bases and J shed 6 bases, with 9 bases lying between them. In germline, CDR1 is SQVTM, CDR2 ANQGSEA. CDR3 loop: CSVSRDDTQYF. The CDR3 nucleotides are TGCAGCGTTTCCAGGGATGATACGCAGTATTTT.

V is TRBV9 and J is TRBJ2-1; a weak D match, TRBD2 (6 bases). V shed 0 bases and J shed 8 bases, with 18 bases lying between them. The CDR3 runs 16 residues. Germline V lookup: CDR1 SGDLS, CDR2 YYNGEE. In nucleotides, the CDR3 is TGTGCCAGCAGCGTAGCCGTCGGGAGACAAAGGGATGAGCAGTTCTTC. Translating it yields CASSVAVGRQRDEQFF.

This clone has a single count. The CDR3 bases are TGTGCCAGCAGCTTAGACGTTAGCAATCAGCCCCAGCATTTT. It is translated as CASSLDVSNQPQHF. The V call is TRBV7-2, the J call TRBJ1-5, with D unclear. V was trimmed by 1 base and J by 0 bases, leaving 4 bases between them. The CDR3 sequence is 14 residues long. CDR1 is SGHTA and CDR2 is FQGNSA in the germline V gene.

The J gene is TRBJ1-3, the V gene TRBV19, with a tentative D call TRBD1 (5 bases). V dropped 2 bases and J dropped 2 bases, with 7 bases sitting between them. CDR1 and CDR2 from the germline V gene are LNHDA and SQIVND (reference sequence). CDR3 length equals 14 residues. This CDR3 is CASSIQGTGNTIYF. CDR3 coding DNA: TGTGCCAGTAGTATACAGGGCACTGGAAACACCATATATTTT.

Of note for this clone: Other DNA sequences in the sample encode the same CDR3. This rearrangement joins TRBV5-1 to TRBJ2-7, with a possible D match to TRBD2 (5 bases). Trimming left V 5 bases short and J 7 bases short, with 10 bases between. CDR3 length: 11 amino acids. Germline V gene data show CDR1 as SGHRS and CDR2 as YFSETQ. CDR3 sequence: CASSGGREQYF. CDR3 bases: TGCGCCAGCAGTGGAGGTAGGGAGCAGTACTTC.

CDR3 sequence reads: CASSHYRGPGTDTQYF. CDR3 sequence (DNA): TGTGCCAGCAGCCACTACAGGGGGCCGGGCACAGATACGCAGTATTTT. This chain joins TRBV11-2 and TRBJ2-3; 9 nucleotides align to TRBD1. The CDR3 has 16 residues. Germline loops: CDR1 SGHAT, CDR2 FQNNGV. Losses at the gene ends were 5 bases for V and 1 base for J; bases not matched to a gene: 7.

The gene calls are TRBV4-1 and TRBJ2-7, with D possibly called TRBD1 or TRBD2 (6 bases each). This CDR3 region has 15 residues. Between the trimmed V and J ends, which lost 5 bases and 4 bases, there was a span of 18 bases. Germline assignment: CDR1 MGHRA and CDR2 YSYEKL. CDR3: CASSSQGGPWYEQYF. The CDR3, as DNA: TGCGCCAGCAGCTCACAGGGAGGTCCATGGTACGAGCAGTACTTC.

The chain carries TRBV6-1 and TRBJ2-1; D gene unclear. The germline V and J ends were trimmed by 4 bases and 0 bases, with 10 bases remaining between them. This CDR3 comprises 15 residues. From germline, CDR1 is MNHNS and CDR2 SASEGT. The CDR3 spells CASSGLHSSYNEQFF. In DNA form, the CDR3 reads TGTGCCAGCAGTGGTTTGCATAGCTCCTACAATGAGCAGTTCTTC.